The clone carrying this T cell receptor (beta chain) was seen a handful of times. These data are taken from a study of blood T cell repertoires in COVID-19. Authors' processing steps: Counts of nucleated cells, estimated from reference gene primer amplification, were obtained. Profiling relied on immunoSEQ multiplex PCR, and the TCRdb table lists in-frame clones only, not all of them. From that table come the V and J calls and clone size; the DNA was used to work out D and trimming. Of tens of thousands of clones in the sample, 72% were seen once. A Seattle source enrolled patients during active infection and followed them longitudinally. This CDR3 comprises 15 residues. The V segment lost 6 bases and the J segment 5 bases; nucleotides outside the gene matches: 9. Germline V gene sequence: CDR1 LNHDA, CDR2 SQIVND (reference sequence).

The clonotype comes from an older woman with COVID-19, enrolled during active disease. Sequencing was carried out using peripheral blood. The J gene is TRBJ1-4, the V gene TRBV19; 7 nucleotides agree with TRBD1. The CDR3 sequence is CASSDRATENEKLFF. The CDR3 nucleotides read TGTGCCAGTAGCGACAGGGCCACCGAAAATGAAAAACTGTTTTTT.